The present entry profiles one T cell receptor (beta chain) with its context. Antigen: not known. V shed 2 bases and J shed 4 bases, with 14 bases lying between them. CDR1 and CDR2 (germline): SNHLY, FYNNEI. The CDR3 loop spans 15 amino acids. This entry is derived from a study of shared clonotypes between healthy human individuals. Study in general: A couple of women and a few men aged 18 to 49 served as donors.

The repertoire was sequenced with immunoSEQ multiplex PCR; TCRdb's copy has only in-frame clones and lacks some. The sample lists 1.6 million or so clones; 97% to 99% were seen once. Study findings and constraints: Generation probability values for non-shared clonotypes were lower than those for clonotypes shared by all four donors.

Material for sequencing was naive CD4+ T cells sorted from blood. Subset given: CD45RA+ positively selected. The TCR originated in a man aged 25-45 years in good health. The V gene is TRBV2, the J gene TRBJ1-2, with D unresolved. For the CDR3, the DNA is TGTGCCAGCAGTGAATTTTGGGGTGAGGGCTATGGCTACACCTTC. Its protein product is CASSEFWGEGYGYTF.